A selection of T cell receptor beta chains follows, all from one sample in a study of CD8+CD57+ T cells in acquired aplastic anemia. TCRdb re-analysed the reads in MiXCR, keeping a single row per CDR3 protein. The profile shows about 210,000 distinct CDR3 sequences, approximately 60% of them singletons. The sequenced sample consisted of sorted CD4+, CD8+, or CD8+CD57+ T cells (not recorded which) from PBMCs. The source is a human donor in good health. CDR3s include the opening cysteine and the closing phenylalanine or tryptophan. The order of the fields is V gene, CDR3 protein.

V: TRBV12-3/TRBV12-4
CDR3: CASSTRMYGSNQPQHF

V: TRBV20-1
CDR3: CSARARTHTYEQYF

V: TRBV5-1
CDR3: CASSLARTSGGGDTDTQYF

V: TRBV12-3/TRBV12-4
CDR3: CASWGKYGDEQYF

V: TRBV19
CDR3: CAISRDPVKLFF

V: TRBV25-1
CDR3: CASSDAGAYNEQFF

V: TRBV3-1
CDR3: CASSQFGQSEAFF

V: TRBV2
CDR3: CASREDRYGYTF

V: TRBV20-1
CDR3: CSARDFEGGLSYEQYF

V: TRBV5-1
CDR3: CASSFRQADEQYF

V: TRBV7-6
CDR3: CASSLLGNPYEQYF

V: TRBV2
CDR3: CASRAGQLNQPQHF

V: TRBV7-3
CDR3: CASSNDPGQPISEAFF

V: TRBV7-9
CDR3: CASSSGLAGPYEQYF

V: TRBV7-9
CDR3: CASSPGTGKNQEGFMNTEAFF

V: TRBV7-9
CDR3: CASSLDREGGQQDEAFF

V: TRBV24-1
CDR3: CAKRWNTIYF

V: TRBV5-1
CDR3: CASSFASGGAHEQFF

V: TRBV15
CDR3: CATSRELGVYEQYF

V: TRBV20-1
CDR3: CSARGGANYGYTF

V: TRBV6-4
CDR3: CASSDRDTIPYNEQFF

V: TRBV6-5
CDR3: CASSYTGSFDEQYF

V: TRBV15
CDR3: CATSRGDRVETQYF

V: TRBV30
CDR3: CAWTDLAAYTGELFF

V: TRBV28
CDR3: CASSSRDIPYEQYF

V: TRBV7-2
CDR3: CASSLAPGLAETQYF

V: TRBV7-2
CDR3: CASSFYICSARPTYQETQYF

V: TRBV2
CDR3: CANYRDTAGTQYF

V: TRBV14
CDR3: CASSQGAFANEKLFF

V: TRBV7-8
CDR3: CASSLGGNTGELFF

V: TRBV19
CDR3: CASRPRDRGAFF

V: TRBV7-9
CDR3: CASSLAVNTGELFF

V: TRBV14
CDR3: CASSRAGIEQFF

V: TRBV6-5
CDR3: CASSPSGGGPDTQYF

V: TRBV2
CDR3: CASSEWSLEGPQYF